The rows below give T cell receptor beta chains drawn from one sample of a study of CD8 T cells in Susac syndrome. TCRdb re-called the immunoSEQ multiplex PCR reads with MiXCR, one entry per CDR3 protein. The top ten hold around 0.15% of the sample, which has 150,000 to 200,000 distinct CDR3 sequences, roughly 95% seen once. The sample taken for sequencing was CD8+ T cells from PBMCs. These TCRs come from a human donor with multiple sclerosis. Each CDR3 is given with its conserved first and last residue. The D gene is left open where the match is weak. Some rows mark clone size as missing; the rest say once, few, many or name a class of expanded clone.

v_gene,d_gene,abundance,j_gene,CDR3aa,CDR3nt
TRBV20-1,TRBD2,.,TRBJ2-7,CSAHSGLPYEQYF,TGCAGTGCACATAGCGGGCTTCCCTACGAGCAGTACTTC
TRBV29-1,.,.,TRBJ2-7,CSVEGVQGNSGSGEQYF,TGCAGCGTTGAGGGGGTACAGGGTAATTCGGGTAGTGGCGAGCAGTACTTC
TRBV29-1,.,.,TRBJ2-7,CSALGPYEQYF,TGCAGCGCCCTAGGCCCCTACGAGCAGTACTTC
TRBV20-1,.,.,TRBJ1-1,CSAWNQAGAGTEAFF,TGCAGTGCTTGGAACCAGGCAGGGGCTGGTACTGAAGCTTTCTTT
TRBV24-1,.,.,TRBJ2-5,CATSVGDGGTQYF,TGTGCCACCAGTGTTGGAGATGGCGGGACCCAGTACTTC
TRBV28,.,.,TRBJ2-6,CASSFDGGGPGANVLTF,TGTGCCAGCAGTTTCGACGGCGGGGGCCCTGGGGCCAACGTCCTGACTTTC
TRBV7-9,.,.,TRBJ1-1,CASSSETAWGAFF,TGTGCCAGCAGCAGCGAAACGGCGTGGGGGGCTTTCTTT
TRBV27,.,few,TRBJ2-7,CASSSRGGGTYEQYF,TGTGCCAGCAGTTCGCGGGGAGGAGGCACCTACGAGCAGTACTTC
TRBV12-3/TRBV12-4,.,.,TRBJ2-3,CATVDTSAYTQYF,TGTGCCACCGTGGACACCTCCGCGTATACGCAGTATTTT
TRBV7-3,TRBD2,.,TRBJ2-1,CASSAEGLAANEQFF,TGTGCCAGCAGCGCGGAGGGACTAGCGGCCAATGAGCAGTTCTTC
TRBV29-1,.,.,TRBJ2-7,CSVGQGGGYEQYF,TGCAGCGTTGGGCAGGGGGGAGGCTACGAGCAGTACTTC
TRBV30,.,.,TRBJ1-5,CAWGTSPPQPQHF,TGTGCCTGGGGGACCAGTCCCCCACAGCCCCAGCATTTT
TRBV6-2/TRBV6-3,TRBD2,.,TRBJ2-3,CASRRTSGTDTQYF,TGTGCCAGCCGGCGGACTAGCGGGACAGATACGCAGTATTTT
TRBV29-1,.,.,TRBJ2-1,CSVPWGGPYNEQFF,TGCAGCGTCCCCTGGGGGGGCCCCTACAATGAGCAGTTCTTC
TRBV25-1,TRBD2,.,TRBJ2-1,CASSGQREFYNEQFF,TGTGCCAGCAGTGGGCAGCGGGAGTTCTACAATGAGCAGTTCTTC
TRBV20-1,.,.,TRBJ2-5,CSATYGRPGTQYF,TGCAGTGCTACATACGGACGCCCAGGGACCCAGTACTTC
TRBV2,TRBD1,.,TRBJ2-1,CASSDGAGGYNEQFF,TGTGCCAGCAGTGATGGGGCAGGGGGATACAATGAGCAGTTCTTC
TRBV27,TRBD1,.,TRBJ2-3,CASSGPGQGRAGVTDTQYF,TGTGCCAGCAGTGGCCCGGGACAGGGACGAGCCGGGGTCACAGATACGCAGTATTTT
TRBV20-1,.,.,TRBJ1-2,CSARDGIFYGYTF,TGCAGTGCTAGAGATGGCATTTTCTATGGCTACACCTTC
TRBV25-1,.,.,TRBJ1-2,CASSEAGPNYGYTF,TGTGCCAGCAGTGAAGCGGGCCCCAACTATGGCTACACCTTC
TRBV29-1,TRBD1,.,TRBJ2-7,CSFSPGQLYEQYF,TGCAGCTTTTCTCCGGGACAGCTCTACGAGCAGTACTTC
TRBV20-1,TRBD2,.,TRBJ2-3,CSAREDAGGPDTQYF,TGCAGTGCTAGAGAGGATGCGGGGGGGCCAGATACGCAGTATTTT
TRBV24-1,.,.,TRBJ2-1,CATSRYNEQFF,TGTGCCACCAGTAGATACAATGAGCAGTTCTTC
TRBV5-1,TRBD1,once,TRBJ2-7,CASSENRGAYEQYF,TGCGCCAGCAGCGAGAACAGGGGGGCCTACGAGCAGTACTTC
TRBV20-1,.,.,TRBJ2-5,CSVQPEETQYF,TGCAGTGTCCAACCAGAAGAGACCCAGTACTTC
TRBV27,TRBD2,.,TRBJ2-7,CASSGVGAAGASYEQYF,TGTGCCAGCAGTGGCGTTGGGGCAGCGGGAGCATCCTACGAGCAGTACTTC
TRBV20-1,.,.,TRBJ2-5,CSARGGARGWEETQYF,TGCAGTGCTAGAGGTGGAGCGAGGGGATGGGAAGAGACCCAGTACTTC
TRBV7-9,.,.,TRBJ2-3,CASSPPGVSTDTQYF,TGTGCCAGCAGCCCCCCGGGAGTTAGCACAGATACGCAGTATTTT
TRBV29-1,TRBD2,.,TRBJ2-1,CSVQLAGGINNEQFF,TGCAGCGTCCAACTAGCGGGAGGAATCAACAATGAGCAGTTCTTC
TRBV5-4,.,.,TRBJ1-1,CASSSDMNTEAFF,TGTGCCAGCAGCTCGGACATGAACACTGAAGCTTTCTTT
TRBV20-1,.,once,TRBJ1-2,CSARDRKGYGYTF,TGCAGTGCTAGAGATCGTAAGGGTTATGGCTACACCTTC
TRBV20-1,.,.,TRBJ1-5,CSGSGGYNQPQHF,TGCAGTGGATCCGGGGGGTACAATCAGCCCCAGCATTTT
TRBV7-9,.,.,TRBJ2-1,CASSLALYEQFF,TGTGCCAGCAGCTTAGCTCTCTATGAGCAGTTCTTC
TRBV27,TRBD2,.,TRBJ2-5,CASSLIASGYQETQYF,TGTGCCAGCAGTTTAATCGCTAGCGGGTACCAAGAGACCCAGTACTTC
TRBV5-4,TRBD2,.,TRBJ2-3,CASSLPPGLGDTQYF,TGTGCCAGCAGCTTACCCCCGGGACTAGGAGATACGCAGTATTTT
TRBV4-1,.,.,TRBJ2-1,CASSHLQNSYNEQFF,TGCGCCAGCAGCCACCTACAGAACTCCTACAATGAGCAGTTCTTC
TRBV20-1,.,.,TRBJ2-3,CSAEIPLWGSTDTQYF,TGCAGTGCTGAAATACCCCTTTGGGGGTCCACAGATACGCAGTATTTT
TRBV28,.,.,TRBJ2-7,CASSLAAVGTTSYEQYF,TGTGCCAGCAGTTTGGCGGCTGTGGGGACAACCTCCTACGAGCAGTACTTC
TRBV7-9,.,.,TRBJ2-5,CASSFTGPTQETQYF,TGTGCCAGCAGCTTTACGGGACCAACTCAAGAGACCCAGTACTTC
TRBV30,.,.,TRBJ2-7,CAWSPGPTYEQYF,TGTGCCTGGAGTCCGGGACCAACCTACGAGCAGTACTTC
TRBV7-9,TRBD2,.,TRBJ2-1,CASSFGLAGGNNEQFF,TGTGCCAGCAGCTTCGGACTAGCGGGAGGTAACAATGAGCAGTTCTTC
TRBV28,.,.,TRBJ1-1,CASKDAGEEAFF,TGTGCCAGCAAGGACGCCGGAGAGGAAGCTTTCTTT
TRBV3-1,.,.,TRBJ2-1,CASSQVIRSEQFF,TGTGCCAGCAGCCAAGTTATCCGCTCCGAGCAGTTCTTC
TRBV27,.,.,TRBJ2-7,CASRFRGGYGEQYF,TGTGCCAGCAGATTCAGGGGGGGCTACGGCGAGCAGTACTTC
TRBV29-1,.,.,TRBJ1-2,CSVEFGNYGYTF,TGCAGCGTTGAGTTTGGGAACTATGGCTACACCTTC
TRBV15,.,once,TRBJ2-7,CATSRAPQGGDEKYF,TGTGCCACCAGCAGAGCGCCGCAGGGCGGCGACGAGAAGTACTTC
TRBV12-3/TRBV12-4,.,.,TRBJ2-2,CASNAGTVVELFF,TGTGCCAGCAACGCCGGTACCGTCGTGGAGCTGTTTTTT